The 22 T cell receptor beta chains below all came from one sample that was sequenced in a study of T-cell reconstitution after alpha-beta-depleted transplantation in children. A TCRbeta library incorporating unique molecular identifiers was prepared. From the PCR reads, TCRdb called clonotypes with MiXCR, one entry per CDR3 protein. This sample carries 100,000 to 130,000 distinct CDR3 sequences, about 6.4% of them seen once, and the ten largest clones take around 23%. Specimen: PBMCs, mostly from graft donor cells, collected 360 days after TCRalphabeta/CD19-depleted stem cell transplant. The receptors shown here come from a male patient aged 2-15 years who had a stem cell transplant for acute lymphoblastic leukemia, so the T cells may come from the graft donor.

The rearrangement links TRBV5-1 to TRBJ2-7, with 9 positions matching TRBD1. CDR3 length: 17 amino acids. J gave up 2 bases and V 2 bases, and 11 bases lay outside the gene matches. Per germline, CDR1 SGHRS and CDR2 YFSETQ. The CDR3 protein is CASSFSHRGQGTYEQYF. In nucleotides, the CDR3 is TGCGCCAGCAGCTTTTCCCACCGGGGACAGGGAACCTACGAGCAGTACTTC. Filled out from reference TRBV5-1 and TRBJ2-7, the complete variable domain reads KAGVTQTPRYLIKTRGQQVTLSCSPISGHRSVSWYQQTPGQGLQFLFEYFSETQRNKGNFPGRFSGRQFSNSRSEMNVSTLELGDSALYLCASSFSHRGQGTYEQYFGPGTRLTVT.

In the case of this clonotype: Given a much more abundant clone one base away, this may be a read error. The chain combines TRBV7-9 with TRBJ2-3; D remains ambiguous. V gave up 7 bases and J gave up 2 bases, with 16 bases separating them. Germline CDR1 SEHNR, CDR2 FQNEAQ (reference sequence). The CDR3 covers 15 residues. The DNA for the CDR3 is TGTGCCAGCATGGGGATTTCGCCTTTCACAGATACGCAGTATTTT. Its translation: CASMGISPFTDTQYF.

There are many counts of this clonotype. The J gene is TRBJ1-1, the V gene TRBV5-1, with no clear D. Germline loops: CDR1 SGHRS, CDR2 YFSETQ. Trimming left V 5 bases short and J 2 bases short, with 10 bases between. The CDR3 has 13 residues. This CDR3 reads CASRSRINTEAFF. The CDR3 DNA follows: TGCGCCAGCAGGAGCAGGATAAACACTGAAGCTTTCTTT.

This clonotype came up a few times. This chain uses TRBV6-1 with TRBJ2-1, with TRBD2 identical over 9 bases. The CDR3 runs to 13 residues. V was clipped by 6 bases and J by 5 bases; unmatched bases: 2. CDR1 is MNHNS and CDR2 is SASEGT in the germline V gene. Written as DNA, the CDR3 is TGTGCCAGCAGCCGACTAGCGGACAATGAGCAGTTCTTC. As protein: CASSRLADNEQFF.

In its sample, this clonotype was seen many times. V gene TRBV10-3 combines with J gene TRBJ1-4; 10 bases match TRBD1. Trimming removed 1 base from V and 6 bases from J; junction bases left unmatched: 2. This CDR3 comprises 15 residues. Germline V gene lookup returns CDR1 ENHRY and CDR2 SYGVKD. CDR3: CAISEYGQGDEKLFF. The DNA of the CDR3 is TGTGCCATCAGTGAGTACGGACAGGGGGATGAAAAACTGTTTTTT.

The chain links TRBV4-2 to TRBJ2-7; D possibly matches TRBD1 or TRBD2 (5 bases each). The CDR3 extends over 16 amino acids. In germline, CDR1 is LGHNA, CDR2 YNFKEQ. V dropped 3 bases and J dropped 0 bases, with 15 bases sitting between them. CDR3 coding DNA: TGTGCCAGCAGCCAGACTCCCGGGACGTACTCCTACGAGCAGTACTTC. This translates into CASSQTPGTYSYEQYF.

The chain recombines TRBV9 with TRBJ2-3; 12 bases agree with TRBD2. Losses at the gene ends were 0 bases for V and 2 bases for J; bases not matched to a gene: 7. The V gene's germline CDR1 is SGDLS and CDR2 YYNGEE. This CDR3 region has 18 residues. CDR3 residues: CASSVERTSGGLTDTQYF. The CDR3 DNA reads TGTGCCAGCAGCGTAGAGAGAACTAGCGGGGGGCTCACAGATACGCAGTATTTT.

The chain carries TRBV27 and TRBJ2-1, with 7 positions matching TRBD2. The CDR3 runs 15 residues. Germline CDR1 is MNHEY and CDR2 is SMNVEV (reference sequence). The ends lost 3 bases at V and 0 bases at J; junction bases unmatched: 2. CDR3 residues: CASSFGGSSYNEQFF. DNA for the CDR3: TGTGCCAGCAGTTTCGGGGGGAGCTCCTACAATGAGCAGTTCTTC.

This clonotype was seen a few times. J is TRBJ1-2 and V is TRBV24-1, with TRBD1 as a possible D gene (5 bases). The ends were cut back, 5 bases at V and 2 bases at J, with 14 bases in the middle. CDR3 size: 15 residues. Per the germline V gene, CDR1 is KGHDR and CDR2 is SFDVKD. The CDR3 coding sequence is TGTGCCACCAGTGGGGGCGGGACCCCGAACTATGGCTACACCTTC. Its protein is CATSGGGTPNYGYTF.

This clonotype was observed at least ten times. This sequence joins TRBV28 and TRBJ1-5; the D gene is possibly TRBD1 (5 bases). CDR3 length: 9 residues. The V and J ends lost 9 bases and 9 bases respectively, with 6 bases between them. The V gene's germline CDR1 is MDHEN and CDR2 SYDVKM. CDR3 protein: CASGAPQHF. DNA of the CDR3: TGTGCCAGTGGGGCGCCCCAGCATTTT.

This clonotype was counted between two and nine times. The J gene is TRBJ2-2, the V gene TRBV7-6; possible D gene TRBD1, 5 bases. Germline loops: CDR1 SGHVS, CDR2 FNYEAQ. Trimming pared 7 bases from V and 3 bases from J, leaving 12 bases between. The CDR3 contains 14 residues. This CDR3 is CASTTSGHTGELFF. The CDR3 region has the DNA TGTGCCAGCACCACTTCAGGGCACACCGGGGAGCTGTTTTTT.

This clonotype has more than one count but fewer than ten. The chain couples TRBV4-1 to TRBJ2-4, with D uncertain. The length of the CDR3 is 16 residues. V lost 0 bases and J 5 bases, leaving 14 bases between the germline ends. Germline CDR1 reads MGHRA; CDR2 reads YSYEKL. Written as DNA, the CDR3 is TGCGCCAGCAGCCAAGATAGACCCCAGTACCAAAACATTCAGTACTTC. Amino acid sequence: CASSQDRPQYQNIQYF.

This clonotype was seen repeatedly, ten times or more. V and J are TRBV4-3 and TRBJ2-3; TRBD2 might be the D (5 bases). Trimming removed 1 base from V and 8 bases from J, with 13 bases in between. The CDR3 loop spans 14 amino acids. The germline gives CDR1 LGHNA, CDR2 YSLEER. CDR3 sequence reads: CASSQGSRAPTQYF. The CDR3 DNA reads as TGCGCCAGCAGCCAAGGTTCGAGGGCCCCTACGCAGTATTTT.

This clonotype has a count of ten or more. The CDR3 is CATLGSQETQYF. The CDR3 DNA reads TGTGCCACGCTAGGGAGCCAAGAGACCCAGTACTTC. This chain links TRBV28 with TRBJ2-5, with a possible D match to TRBD2 (5 bases). CDR1 and CDR2 from the germline V gene are MDHEN and SYDVKM. Trimming pared 10 bases from V and 1 base from J, leaving 10 bases between. The CDR3 loop spans 12 amino acids.

This clonotype was picked up many times. The chain is built from TRBV12-3 or TRBV12-4 and TRBJ2-1; 9 nucleotides line up with TRBD1. The CDR3 spans 15 residues. V was clipped by 4 bases and J by 4 bases; unmatched bases: 5. The DNA of the CDR3 is TGTGCCAGCAGTTCCGCCGGGACAGGGTACAATGAGCAGTTCTTC. Its protein is CASSSAGTGYNEQFF.

This clonotype was observed many times. The chain employs TRBV5-1 and TRBJ2-7, with 8 bases identical to TRBD1. The ends lost 5 bases at V and 4 bases at J; junction bases unmatched: 8. Germline V gives CDR1 SGHRS, CDR2 YFSETQ. The CDR3 is 14 residues long. The CDR3 loop is CASSAGTGGYEQYF. CDR3 sequence (DNA): TGCGCCAGCAGTGCCGGGACAGGAGGGTACGAGCAGTACTTC.

Many counts were recorded for this clonotype. The genes are TRBV7-8 and TRBJ2-5; D is perhaps TRBD2 (6 bases). The CDR3 is 15 residues long. From germline, CDR1 is SGHVS and CDR2 FQNEAQ. Deletions cut 3 bases from V and 4 bases from J, with 15 bases between. The CDR3 DNA is TGTGCCAGCAGCTTTGAGACGGGAGTAGGAGAGACCCAGTACTTC. Translation gives CASSFETGVGETQYF. The full variable domain, completed using reference TRBV7-8 and TRBJ2-5, is GAGVSQSPRYKVAKRGQDVALRCDPISGHVSLFWYQQALGQGPEFLTYFQNEAQLDKSGLPSDRFFAERPEGSVSTLKIQRTQQEDSAVYLCASSFETGVGETQYFGPGTRLLVL.

This clonotype has only a few counts. The V and J genes are TRBV7-2 and TRBJ1-1; D remains unclear. The V end lost 7 bases, the J end lost 1 base, and 16 bases lay between the germline ends. The CDR3 has 15 residues. Germline CDR1 reads SGHTA; CDR2 reads FQGNSA. CDR3 residues: CASILGVGRNTEAFF. The CDR3 coding sequence is TGTGCCAGCATCCTGGGAGTGGGAAGGAACACTGAAGCTTTCTTT.

This clonotype occurred a few times. The V call is TRBV7-9, the J call TRBJ2-5, with D possibly matching TRBD1 (5 bases). Germline CDR1 SEHNR, CDR2 FQNEAQ (reference sequence). This CDR3 contains 15 residues. Trimming took off 5 bases at V and 1 base at J, with 14 bases between the two ends. Here the CDR3 reads CASSERGRPQETQYF. DNA for the CDR3: TGTGCCAGCAGCGAAAGGGGCCGACCCCAAGAGACCCAGTACTTC. Full variable domain (rest looked up from reference TRBV7-9 and TRBJ2-5): DTGVSQNPRHKITKRGQNVTFRCDPISEHNRLYWYRQTLGQGPEFLTYFQNEAQLEKSRLLSDRFSAERPKGSFSTLEIQRTEQGDSAMYLCASSERGRPQETQYFGPGTRLLVL.

The chain couples TRBV7-6 to TRBJ2-3; TRBD2 aligns across 15 bases. The germline V gene has CDR1 SGHVS and CDR2 FNYEAQ. V lost 5 bases to trimming and J lost 5 bases; unmatched junction nucleotides: 8. CDR3 length: 17 amino acids. CDR3 sequence (DNA): TGTGCCAGCAGCGTTACTTTGGGACTAGCGGGAGGAGATACGCAGTATTTT. It translates to CASSVTLGLAGGDTQYF.

This clonotype has a count of ten or more. V is TRBV29-1 and J is TRBJ2-3; D may be TRBD1 or TRBD2 (5 bases each). This CDR3 has 12 amino acids. From germline, CDR1 is SQVTM and CDR2 ANQGSEA. V lost 5 bases to trimming and J lost 10 bases, with 16 bases between them. CDR3 sequence reads: CSVPGRGEPQYF. The CDR3 DNA is TGCAGCGTTCCGGGCCGAGGGGAGCCGCAGTATTTT.

This clonotype appeared many times. The chain employs TRBV3-1 and TRBJ1-5; the D gene is possibly TRBD1 (5 bases). Germline V CDR1 and CDR2: LGHDT, YNNKEL (reference sequence). The V and J ends lost 2 bases and 4 bases respectively, with 9 bases between them. CDR3 length equals 14 residues. CDR3 amino acids: CASSQRQPNQPQHF. CDR3 in DNA: TGTGCCAGCAGCCAAAGACAGCCTAATCAGCCCCAGCATTTT.